This T cell receptor (beta chain) appears in the sequencing data of a study of blood T cells in healthy people across ages (dated by TCRdb to 2014 to 2015). Regarding the study in general: In model experiments, roughly one uniquely barcoded TCR beta cDNA molecule per two T cells was captured by template switching. To track age-related changes in TCR beta repertoire diversity, the study relied on deep sequencing normalized with unique cDNA molecular identifiers. The donors were split into four age groups: young (average roughly 15 years), middle-aged (over 35), aged (around 67) and long-lived (about 82). To avoid experimental bias, donors of different ages were spread randomly across the sequencing lanes. For two donors (one aged 18 to 29 and one aged 80 or older), the study analyzed two additional independent replicas of 1 million unique cDNA reads from the same blood draw. The investigation overall reported the following: Observed TCR beta diversity per million T cells fell roughly linearly with age, and a significant reduction was already apparent by age around 40. Conclusive comparison of naive and antigen-experienced compartments was prevented by the profiling of bulk unsorted PBMCs. Because donor CMV infection status was unknown, age-related changes in expanded clonotypes were potentially confounded. Compared with the aged group, more naive CD4+ T cells, fewer expanded clones and increased TCR diversity were shown by the long-lived group, suggesting age selection. The percentage of naive T cells measured by flow cytometry correlated strongly with observed TCR beta diversity. Estimates of total diversity based on one million sequenced T cells were regarded as lower bounds and as underestimates.

The library was produced with 5' RACE. Reads for this sample came from an Illumina HiSeq 2500. A second PCR of about 7 to 12 cycles was run with a J-beta primer mix and a sample-barcoded 5' primer. A template-switch 5' adaptor carrying 12 random nucleotides introduced a unique molecular identifier onto each TCR beta cDNA molecule. At least 2.5 million CDR3-containing paired-end reads were obtained from each sample. First-strand cDNA synthesis was performed from all RNA using the Mint cDNA synthesis kit, with priming by a TRBC-specific oligonucleotide. Following uracil-DNA glycosylase treatment, a first 18-cycle PCR with universal primers M1SS and BC2_uni_R was performed on all cDNA. The original methods were these. Each sample was normalized by randomly selecting 1 million high-quality reads, each carrying a distinct molecular identifier. Reads sharing molecular identifiers were discarded rather than binned into consensus sequences. MiTCR, set to a Q25 quality threshold and the strictest error-elimination algorithm, was used for CDR3 identification, clonotype clustering and error correction. A nonparametric unseen species model with Euler transformation was used to estimate a lower bound on total TCR beta diversity. The raw public reads went through TCRdb reprocessing: fastp at Q25, MiXCR clone calling, in-frame beta chains kept. Rows are unified per CDR3 protein, each entry keeping the most common DNA and genes. These V and J calls originate from TCRdb's pipeline instead of the authors' own analysis. The sample records 1 million to 1.2 million distinct CDR3 sequences, around two fifths of which are singletons. The ten largest clones capture around 13% of the sample.

Comment on this clonotype: This clone's antigen is unknown. The sample holds no much larger clone one base away, and base qualities are not on file.

Donors were around 37 systemically healthy Caucasian individuals from Russia aged roughly 6 to 95 years. Around 9.8 milliliters of peripheral blood were collected from each donor into EDTA-treated Vacutainer tubes. Ficoll-Paque density-gradient centrifugation was used to isolate PBMCs, with at least 6.5 million per sample. Total RNA was extracted from PBMCs with Trizol reagent, with at least 5 micrograms obtained per sample. The percentages of naive CD45RAhigh/CD27high T cells were determined by flow cytometry on a PBMC aliquot from every donor. The CDR3 starts with the cysteine, ends with the phenylalanine, and has 13 residues. Here the CDR3 DNA is all that survives: 39 bases in frame from base 1. V is shortened by 6 bases, J by 0 bases, and the region joining them spans 8 bases. The germline V gene yields SNHLY for CDR1 and FYNNEI for CDR2.

This TCR came from a man between 18 and 29 years old in good health. The chain joins TRBV2 to TRBJ1-1; TRBD1 is perhaps the D gene, given 5 matching bases. Input material: blood. The nucleotides read TGTGCCAGCAGAGGGGAGATGAACACTGAAGCTTTCTTT. It translates to CASRGEMNTEAFF.